Below, 32 T cell receptor beta chains from the same sample are listed, as sequenced in a study of blood T cell repertoires in COVID-19. The protocol was immunoSEQ multiplex PCR, while the TCRdb copy is restricted to in-frame clones and leaves out a portion. The table records around 100,000 clones, approximately 92% of them present only once. The sample comprised peripheral blood. These receptors were collected from a woman aged 80 or over with acute or convalescent COVID-19.

The V and J genes are TRBV5-6 and TRBJ1-2, with TRBD1 matching over 7 bases. This CDR3 is built from 14 residues. J lost 7 bases, V lost 2 bases, and 8 bases had no gene match. In germline, CDR1 is SGHDT, CDR2 YYEEEE. CDR3: CASSLKGADSGYTF. DNA for the CDR3: TGTGCCAGCAGCTTAAAGGGGGCGGACTCTGGCTACACCTTC.

The rearrangement uses TRBV18 and TRBJ2-1, with D tentatively TRBD1 (7 bases). CDR3 length: 17 residues. V was shortened by 0 bases and J by 3 bases, with 15 bases between the two germline ends. Germline V CDR1 and CDR2: KGHSH, LQKENI. The CDR3 here is CASSPPRQGGFYNEQFF. CDR3 nucleotides: TGTGCCAGCTCACCACCTCGACAGGGAGGATTCTACAATGAGCAGTTCTTC.

The chain couples TRBV11-3 to TRBJ1-2, with 7 bases fitting TRBD1. CDR1 and CDR2 from the germline V gene are SGHNT and YENEEA. The CDR3 sequence is 14 residues long. V gave up 10 bases and J gave up 6 bases; unmatched junction bases: 14. The CDR3 DNA reads as TGTGCCATCCCGAAGACAGGGTGGAGGGATGGCTACACCTTC. This gives the protein CAIPKTGWRDGYTF.

The chain links TRBV7-8 to TRBJ2-1; 8 bases map to TRBD1. Trimming at V came to 0 bases and at J to 5 bases, leaving 9 bases not matched to a gene. Germline V lookup: CDR1 SGHVS, CDR2 FQNEAQ. CDR3 size: 17 residues. CDR3 nucleotide sequence: TGTGCCAGCAGCTTAGCTGCTGCAGGGGGCCTTAACAATGAGCAGTTCTTC. Residues: CASSLAAAGGLNNEQFF.

This clone was seen once. The chain has TRBV11-3 and TRBJ2-1; 7 nucleotides align to TRBD1. From germline, CDR1 is SGHNT and CDR2 YENEEA. The CDR3 contains 14 residues. The junction had 3 bases not matched to a gene; V was cut back by 1 base and J by 6 bases. The CDR3 loop reads CASSLGDSSNEQFF. In nucleotides, the CDR3 is TGTGCCAGCAGCTTAGGGGACAGTTCCAATGAGCAGTTCTTC.

This sequence joins TRBV18 and TRBJ1-4, with a tentative D call TRBD1 (6 bases). V dropped 2 bases and J dropped 8 bases, with 18 bases sitting between them. The V gene's germline CDR1 is KGHSH and CDR2 LQKENI. The CDR3 is 16 residues long. CDR3 DNA sequence: TGTGCCAGCTCACCATTCAGGGGTGCCTCCAACGAAAAACTGTTTTTT. Its translation: CASSPFRGASNEKLFF.

The chain links TRBV7-8 to TRBJ2-4; 9 bases are shared with TRBD2. Unmatched junction bases numbered 5, after V lost 1 base and J lost 7 bases. There are 15 residues in the CDR3. Per germline, CDR1 SGHVS and CDR2 FQNEAQ. CDR3 protein: CASSLDVAGGNIQYF. The CDR3 region has the DNA TGTGCCAGCAGCTTAGATGTGGCGGGGGGGAACATTCAGTACTTC.

The V call is TRBV5-4, the J call TRBJ1-2, with 7 positions matching TRBD1. This CDR3 region has 14 residues. Per the germline V gene, CDR1 is SGHNT and CDR2 is YYREEE (reference sequence). Germline trimming cut 1 base from V and 3 bases from J; bases unmatched to any gene: 3. Written as DNA, the CDR3 is TGTGCCAGCAGCTTGCAACAGGGGTACTATGGCTACACCTTC. It encodes CASSLQQGYYGYTF.

The chain combines TRBV19 with TRBJ2-2; D not resolved. V was shortened by 0 bases and J by 4 bases, with 3 bases between the two germline ends. Germline CDR1 and CDR2: LNHDA and SQIVND (reference sequence). The CDR3 loop spans 13 amino acids. CDR3 in amino acids: CASSIEATGELFF. CDR3 nucleotides: TGTGCCAGTAGTATAGAGGCCACCGGGGAGCTGTTTTTT. The variable domain in full, completed from reference TRBV19 and TRBJ2-2, reads DGGITQSPKYLFRKEGQNVTLSCEQNLNHDAMYWYRQDPGQGLRLIYYSQIVNDFQKGDIAEGYSVSREKKESFPLTVTSAQKNPTAFYLCASSIEATGELFFGEGSRLTVL.

The rearrangement links TRBV7-9 to TRBJ1-1, with 7 bases lining up with TRBD1. After removal of 4 bases from V and 8 bases from J, the junction contained 7 bases not matched to a gene. This CDR3 region has 13 residues. Germline V lookup: CDR1 SEHNR, CDR2 FQNEAQ (reference sequence). In nucleotides, the CDR3 is TGTGCCAGCAGCTCCACGGTGGACAGGGAAGCTTTCTTT. The encoded protein is CASSSTVDREAFF.

V and J are TRBV6-5 and TRBJ1-1; TRBD1 agrees at 10 bases. CDR1 MNHEY and CDR2 SVGAGI come from the germline V gene. With 5 bases clipped from V and 7 bases from J, the junction kept 7 bases outside the gene matches. The CDR3 covers 14 residues. The CDR3 sequence: CASSKWDRGGEAFF. The CDR3 nucleotides are TGTGCCAGCAGTAAATGGGACAGGGGAGGTGAAGCTTTCTTT.

There are a few counts of this clone. J is TRBJ2-7 and V is TRBV4-1; the match to TRBD1 covers 10 bases. The CDR3 spans 17 residues. Trimming at V came to 4 bases and at J to 6 bases, leaving 15 bases not matched to a gene. CDR1 is MGHRA and CDR2 is YSYEKL in the germline V gene. The DNA for the CDR3 is TGCGCCAGCAGCCTCCCGATACCGGGACAGGGGTTAGGCGAGCAGTACTTC. This sequence encodes CASSLPIPGQGLGEQYF.

The chain is built from TRBV7-3 and TRBJ2-1; a possible D gene is TRBD1 (6 bases). The CDR3 consists of 15 residues. V was clipped by 5 bases and J by 4 bases, with 15 bases between them. Germline V gene lookup returns CDR1 SGHTA and CDR2 FQGTGA. The DNA of the CDR3 is TGTGCCAGCAGCCCGGACAGCTGGTTTTACAATGAGCAGTTCTTC. Amino acid sequence: CASSPDSWFYNEQFF.

The chain joins TRBV5-5 to TRBJ2-7; weak D call: TRBD2 (5 bases). Trimming left V 2 bases short and J 5 bases short, with 14 bases between. Germline CDR1 SGHKS, CDR2 YYEKEE (reference sequence). The CDR3 contains 14 residues. As DNA, the CDR3 is TGTGCCAGCAGCTTAGGACTGCTTACCAACGAGCAGTACTTC. This codes for CASSLGLLTNEQYF.

This clone has a single count. V gene TRBV14 combines with J gene TRBJ2-7, with D perhaps matching TRBD2 (6 bases). CDR1 is SGHDN and CDR2 is FVKESK in the germline V gene. The V gene lost 0 bases and the J gene lost 6 bases, with 9 bases spanning the gap. The CDR3 consists of 13 residues. Here the CDR3 DNA reads TGTGCCAGCAGCCAAGAATGGGGAGGCGAGCAGTACTTC. This gives the protein CASSQEWGGEQYF.

The chain employs TRBV3-1 (or the pseudogene TRBV3-2) and TRBJ2-5, with D perhaps matching TRBD2 (5 bases). The germline CDR1 and CDR2 sequences are LGHDT and YNNKEL (reference sequence). The CDR3 runs to 13 residues. V was cut by 4 bases and J by 5 bases, with 11 bases left in between. The CDR3 DNA is TGTGCCAGCAGCCTCCTCGCGGGTGAGACCCAGTACTTC. This codes for CASSLLAGETQYF.

V is TRBV9 and J is TRBJ2-1; 9 bases match TRBD1. Germline V gene sequence: CDR1 SGDLS, CDR2 YYNGEE. The CDR3 has 16 residues. V lost 4 bases to trimming and J lost 10 bases; unmatched junction nucleotides: 15. This chain's CDR3 is CASSLSAGTGWQEQFF. As DNA, the CDR3 is TGTGCCAGCAGCTTAAGTGCCGGGACAGGGTGGCAGGAGCAGTTCTTC. Full variable domain (outside the CDR3, taken from reference TRBV9 and TRBJ2-1): DSGVTQTPKHLITATGQRVTLRCSPRSGDLSVYWYQQSLDQGLQFLIQYYNGEERAKGNILERFSAQQFPDLHSELNLSSLELGDSALYFCASSLSAGTGWQEQFFGPGTRLTVL.

In its sample, this clone was seen once. The rearrangement links TRBV3-1 (or the pseudogene TRBV3-2) to TRBJ2-2; TRBD2 matches 16 bases. The CDR3 is 21 amino acids. Losses at the gene ends were 6 bases for V and 6 bases for J; bases not matched to a gene: 19. Germline V gene sequence: CDR1 LGHDT, CDR2 YNNKEL (reference sequence). CDR3: CASRPGLAGGEVREDPGELFF. The CDR3 nucleotides read TGTGCCAGCAGACCGGGACTAGCGGGGGGGGAGGTGAGAGAAGATCCCGGGGAGCTGTTTTTT.

The chain carries TRBV7-6 and TRBJ2-3; TRBD2 aligns across 16 bases. The CDR3 has 18 amino acids. CDR1 SGHVS and CDR2 FNYEAQ come from the germline V gene. Losses at the gene ends were 5 bases for V and 3 bases for J; bases not matched to a gene: 8. CDR3 nucleotides: TGTGCCAGCAGCGCCAGCGGGACTAGCGGGGGGGGAACAGATACGCAGTATTTT. It yields the protein CASSASGTSGGGTDTQYF. Looking up the rest from reference TRBV7-6 and TRBJ2-3 gives the full variable domain: GAGVSQSPRYKVTKRGQDVALRCDPISGHVSLYWYRQALGQGPEFLTYFNYEAQQDKSGLPNDRFSAERPEGSISTLTIQRTEQRDSAMYRCASSASGTSGGGTDTQYFGPGTRLTVL.

This clone was picked up a small number of times. The gene calls are TRBV28 and TRBJ1-2, with D unclear. CDR3 length: 13 amino acids. In germline, CDR1 is MDHEN, CDR2 SYDVKM. V lost 6 bases and J lost 4, with 12 bases in between. As DNA, the CDR3 is TGTGCCAGCAGCCTGGGAGGGATCTATGGCTACACCTTC. Protein product: CASSLGGIYGYTF.

This rearrangement joins TRBV7-9 to TRBJ2-3; TRBD2 matches at 11 bases. The CDR3 consists of 18 residues. V gave up 1 base and J gave up 5 bases; unmatched junction bases: 11. The germline V gene encodes CDR1 SEHNR and CDR2 FQNEAQ (reference sequence). CDR3 sequence reads: CASSLVGLAGLVGDTQYF. The CDR3 nucleotides read TGTGCCAGCAGCTTAGTAGGACTAGCGGGCCTAGTAGGAGATACGCAGTATTTT. The full variable domain, in which reference TRBV7-9 and TRBJ2-3 provide the parts outside the CDR3, is DTGVSQNPRHKITKRGQNVTFRCDPISEHNRLYWYRQTLGQGPEFLTYFQNEAQLEKSRLLSDRFSAERPKGSFSTLEIQRTEQGDSAMYLCASSLVGLAGLVGDTQYFGPGTRLTVL.

The chain uses TRBV28 and TRBJ2-6, with a tentative D call TRBD1 (6 bases). Germline V gene lookup returns CDR1 MDHEN and CDR2 SYDVKM. There are 14 residues in the CDR3. Trimming left V 5 bases short and J 4 bases short, with 9 bases between. CDR3: CASSPGVGANVLTF. In DNA, the CDR3 is TGTGCCAGCAGTCCAGGGGTCGGGGCCAACGTCCTGACTTTC.

This clone has only one observation. The chain couples TRBV18 to TRBJ1-1; D gene unclear. Germline loops: CDR1 KGHSH, CDR2 LQKENI. The CDR3 consists of 14 residues. V lost 0 bases and J lost 1, with 6 bases in between. CDR3 region: CASSPPSKNTEAFF. The CDR3 region has the DNA TGTGCCAGCTCACCACCGTCCAAGAACACTGAAGCTTTCTTT.

The table lists this clone with a few counts. The V gene is TRBV9, the J gene TRBJ2-2, with TRBD1 as a possible D gene (6 bases). Germline V gene sequence: CDR1 SGDLS, CDR2 YYNGEE. This CDR3 region has 16 residues. The ends were cut back, 4 bases at V and 4 bases at J, with 17 bases in the middle. The CDR3 DNA reads as TGTGCCAGCAGCTTGGGGGCTTCCGAGGGCACCGGGGAGCTGTTTTTT. Residues: CASSLGASEGTGELFF.

The CDR3 DNA reads TGTGCCAGCTCACCACAGGGGGCGAATGAGCAGTTCTTC. The encoded protein is CASSPQGANEQFF. The chain links TRBV18 to TRBJ2-1; 7 bases agree with TRBD1. The V and J ends lost 1 base and 7 bases, in that order; junction bases with no gene match: 1. The CDR3 runs to 13 residues. Germline V CDR1 and CDR2: KGHSH, LQKENI.

V usage is TRBV3-1 (or the pseudogene TRBV3-2) and J usage is TRBJ1-6; no reliable D call. Trimming removed 3 bases at V and 0 bases at J, with 6 bases between. Germline V gene sequence: CDR1 LGHDT, CDR2 YNNKEL (reference sequence). CDR3 length equals 15 residues. The CDR3 coding sequence is TGTGCCAGCAGCCAGGAGAGCTCCTATAATTCACCCCTCCACTTT. Translating it yields CASSQESSYNSPLHF.

The chain joins TRBV7-9 to TRBJ1-4; D is possibly TRBD1 (5 bases). CDR1 SEHNR and CDR2 FQNEAQ come from the germline V gene (reference sequence). V lost 1 base and J lost 8, with 14 bases in between. This CDR3 comprises 15 residues. CDR3 coding DNA: TGTGCCAGCAGCTTAGGGCCCTCGGGGGAGGAAAAACTGTTTTTT. This encodes CASSLGPSGEEKLFF.

CDR3 in DNA: TGTGCCAGCAGCCAAGCTACAGTTAGTGAAAAACTGTTTTTT. Translated, it gives CASSQATVSEKLFF. The chain combines TRBV14 with TRBJ1-4; no clear D gene. The length of the CDR3 is 14 residues. Germline CDR1 and CDR2: SGHDN and FVKESK. V lost 1 base to trimming and J lost 7 bases, with 10 bases between them.

The J gene is TRBJ2-5, the V gene TRBV10-3; perhaps TRBD2 as D (5 bases). Trimming left V 8 bases short and J 4 bases short, with 17 bases between. There are 14 residues in the CDR3. Per germline, CDR1 ENHRY and CDR2 SYGVKD. The CDR3, as DNA: TGTGCCATCGCGCGGGTAGGCACAAGAGAGACCCAGTACTTC. Amino acids: CAIARVGTRETQYF.

The chain carries TRBV5-5 and TRBJ1-3; TRBD1 is a possible D gene (6 bases). The CDR3 is made up of 15 amino acids. The V gene's germline CDR1 is SGHKS and CDR2 YYEKEE (reference sequence). V was trimmed by 2 bases and J by 2 bases, leaving 11 bases between them. This CDR3 is CASSFGGAAGNTIYF. DNA for the CDR3: TGTGCCAGCAGCTTCGGGGGGGCGGCTGGAAACACCATATATTTT.

The chain links TRBV7-2 to TRBJ1-2, with a possible D match to TRBD1 (6 bases). The CDR3 contains 14 residues. Germline CDR1 and CDR2: SGHTA and FQGNSA. V was trimmed by 1 base and J by 4 bases, leaving 10 bases between them. The CDR3: CASSLVQGPYGYTF. As DNA, the CDR3 is TGTGCCAGCAGCTTAGTTCAGGGGCCCTATGGCTACACCTTC.

The J gene is TRBJ1-2, the V gene TRBV5-1, with 8 bases identical to TRBD1. This CDR3 comprises 14 residues. Germline V gene lookup returns CDR1 SGHRS and CDR2 YFSETQ. The V and J ends lost 3 bases and 5 bases, in that order; junction bases with no gene match: 6. The CDR3 region is CASSYPGQGYGYTF. In DNA form, the CDR3 reads TGCGCCAGCAGCTACCCCGGACAGGGTTATGGCTACACCTTC.